The clone carrying this TCR beta chain occurred many times. Its antigen is undetermined. TCRdb passed the reads through MiXCR, listing each CDR3 protein once. The sample yields 200,000 to 250,000 distinct CDR3 sequences, roughly 22% seen once. This record comes from a study of T cell repertoires in cytomegalovirus infection. Study findings and constraints: HLA-C-restricted TCR beta clonotypes specific for CMV led the ex vivo response. Adding up the frequency of public TCR beta families identified people who carried CMV plus the relevant HLA.

Trimming removed 6 bases from V and 6 bases from J, with 14 bases in between. The CDR3 is 13 amino acids. The sample was CD8+ T cells from PBMCs. The TCR comes from a human donor in good health (CMV status not recorded). Some clones in this sample may be carry-over from other donors' samples. J is TRBJ1-1 and V is TRBV12-3 or TRBV12-4, with a tentative D call TRBD1 (5 bases). DNA for the CDR3: TGTGCCAGCAGCCCTGGGGGAGCCGCTGAAGCTTTCTTT. This encodes CASSPGGAAEAFF.